The clone carrying this T cell receptor (beta chain) was seen many times. This entry is derived from a study of early T cells in non-severe SARS-CoV-2 infection. Study context: With bulk RNA from unsorted whole blood as input, sequencing yielded unpaired chains.

V was trimmed by 3 bases and J by 3 bases, leaving 9 bases between them. The CDR3 has 13 amino acids. Germline V gene data show CDR1 as SGHTA and CDR2 as FQGNSA. Unique molecular identifiers were attached to individual cDNA molecules. TCRdb ran MiXCR on the 5' RACE reads and lists one entry per CDR3 protein. The data contain tens of thousands of distinct CDR3 sequences, under 10% of them singletons. The chain employs TRBV7-2 and TRBJ2-7; D call uncertain. This clonotype was obtained from an adult who was a healthcare worker with PCR-confirmed SARS-CoV-2 infection or an uninfected control (not recorded which). The sample comprised whole blood. This CDR3 reads CASSFQHRYEQYF. In nucleotides, the CDR3 is TGTGCCAGCAGCTTCCAGCATCGCTACGAGCAGTACTTC. Supplemented by reference TRBV7-2 and TRBJ2-7, the full variable domain reads GAGVSQSPSNKVTEKGKDVELRCDPISGHTALYWYRQSLGQGLEFLIYFQGNSAPDKSGLPSDRFSAERTGGSVSTLTIQRTQQEDSAVYLCASSFQHRYEQYFGPGTRLTVT.